The text below deals with one TCR beta chain. Its antigen is still unknown. The data belong to a study of CXCR3-negative and CXCR3-positive naive CD8 T cells. The TRB cDNA libraries were prepared by 5' RACE with UMI labels. TCRdb re-called the 5' RACE reads and gives one entry per CDR3 protein, without DNA. The repertoire shows around 160,000 distinct CDR3 sequences; the top ten hold about 0.28%. The CDR3 has 14 amino acids. Study-level findings and limits: Compared with CXCR3-negative naive cells, CXCR3-positive naive cells showed more hydrophobic TRB CDR3s. Within a donor, both naive subsets shared TRBV-TRBJ usage, unlike memory cells. Diversity proved comparably high across both naive subsets and much lower in memory CD8+ cells.

Triplicate sorting captured around 300,000 cells each from every CD8+ T cell subset. Among CD8+ T cells, naive ones were CD45RO-CCR7+CD27+CD95-. The V gene is TRBV12-3 or TRBV12-4, the J gene TRBJ2-2. The TCR comes from a human donor in good health. Some clones in this sample may be carry-over from other donors' samples. The sequencing sample was made of naive CXCR3+ CD8+ T cells from blood. Subset reported: CD45RO-CCR7+CD27+CD95- naive CD8+ T cells expressing CXCR3 (TNR3+). CDR3 residues: CASSFVGLSGELFF.